These 18 T cell receptor beta chains were sequenced from one sample in a study of CD8 T cells in ankylosing spondylitis. TCRdb fed the 5' RACE reads into MiXCR, producing one record per CDR3 protein. The sample comprises 10,000 to 15,000 distinct CDR3 sequences, 2.8% of which are singletons, and roughly 10% rests with the top ten. Sequences were obtained from blood, either unsorted or a sorted T cell fraction (not recorded which). The source is a male donor with ankylosing spondylitis or in good health (not recorded which).

This clonotype was found many times. The chain combines TRBV9 with TRBJ1-1; D is ambiguous. This CDR3 has 19 residues. Germline V CDR1 and CDR2: SGDLS, YYNGEE. The germline V and J ends were trimmed by 0 bases and 1 base, with 22 bases remaining between them. The CDR3 region is CASSVEVGSVTWANTEAFF. The CDR3 DNA reads as TGTGCCAGCAGCGTAGAGGTTGGGAGCGTTACCTGGGCGAACACTGAAGCTTTCTTT.

The sample holds many counts of this clonotype. The chain recombines TRBV9 with TRBJ2-6, with D maybe TRBD1 (6 bases). Trimming cost V 0 bases and J 0 bases, with 10 bases left between them. CDR3 size: 17 residues. Germline CDR1 and CDR2: SGDLS and YYNGEE. As DNA, the CDR3 is TGTGCCAGCAGCGTAGGGGCCAGGGGCTCTGGGGCCAACGTCCTGACTTTC. This encodes CASSVGARGSGANVLTF. Supplemented by reference TRBV9 and TRBJ2-6, the full variable domain reads DSGVTQTPKHLITATGQRVTLRCSPRSGDLSVYWYQQSLDQGLQFLIQYYNGEERAKGNILERFSAQQFPDLHSELNLSSLELGDSALYFCASSVGARGSGANVLTFGAGSRLTVL.

This clonotype was seen many times. The genes are TRBV9 and TRBJ1-2; possibly TRBD1 for D (5 bases). The CDR3 runs 11 residues. Trimming shortened V by 4 bases and J by 10 bases, and 11 bases separated the two germline ends. Germline V gene sequence: CDR1 SGDLS, CDR2 YYNGEE. The DNA of the CDR3 is TGTGCCAGCAGCCTCGACAGAGACTACACCTTC. This translates into CASSLDRDYTF.

This clonotype was seen ten or more times. The chain employs TRBV9 and TRBJ2-7; a possible D gene is TRBD2 (6 bases). Trimming shortened V by 3 bases and J by 6 bases, and 13 bases separated the two germline ends. Germline V CDR1 and CDR2: SGDLS, YYNGEE. This CDR3 has 13 residues. CDR3 protein: CASSAHGGSEQYF. The CDR3 nucleotides read TGTGCCAGCAGCGCCCATGGGGGGAGCGAGCAGTACTTC.

There are many counts of this clonotype. The chain links TRBV9 to TRBJ2-1, with a weak D call TRBD2 (5 bases). The CDR3 consists of 15 residues. Germline CDR1 SGDLS, CDR2 YYNGEE. Trimming cost V 3 bases and J 9 bases, with 19 bases left between them. The CDR3 reads CASSAGLSRGIEQFF. The CDR3 DNA sequence: TGTGCCAGCAGCGCAGGACTGTCCCGAGGGATTGAGCAGTTCTTC.

This clonotype was detected ten times or more. The V and J genes are TRBV9 and TRBJ2-4; the match to TRBD1 covers 12 bases. There are 18 residues in the CDR3. The germline gives CDR1 SGDLS, CDR2 YYNGEE. V dropped 4 bases and J dropped 0; count of bases not matched to a gene: 8. In DNA, the CDR3 is TGTGCCAGCAGCCCCGGGACAGGGGGCCAAATAGCCAAAAACATTCAGTACTTC. It is translated as CASSPGTGGQIAKNIQYF.

This clonotype has at least ten counts. V gene TRBV9 combines with J gene TRBJ1-2; D unclear. Germline V lookup: CDR1 SGDLS, CDR2 YYNGEE. The length of the CDR3 is 13 residues. With 0 bases removed from V and 3 bases from J, the gap between germline ends came to 6 bases. CDR3 region: CASSVDGYYGYTF. CDR3 coding DNA: TGTGCCAGCAGCGTAGATGGTTACTATGGCTACACCTTC.

This clonotype has ten or more counts. The chain recombines TRBV9 with TRBJ2-7; TRBD1 matches 9 bases. Germline trimming cut 3 bases from V and 2 bases from J; bases unmatched to any gene: 6. From germline, CDR1 is SGDLS and CDR2 YYNGEE. This CDR3 is 15 amino acids long. DNA of the CDR3: TGTGCCAGCAGCGAACAGGGGGCCTCGGCCTACGAGCAGTACTTC. Translated: CASSEQGASAYEQYF.

This clonotype has at least ten counts. CDR3 protein: CASSRAGANIQYF. The DNA for the CDR3 is TGTGCCAGCAGCCGAGCCGGTGCGAACATTCAGTACTTC. This sequence joins TRBV9 and TRBJ2-4; D remains ambiguous. The V and J ends lost 4 bases and 7 bases respectively, with 12 bases between them. The CDR3 totals 13 residues. Germline CDR1 and CDR2: SGDLS and YYNGEE.

This clonotype showed up many times. The V call is TRBV9, the J call TRBJ2-7; the D gene is possibly TRBD2 (7 bases). The CDR3 spans 13 residues. Between the trimmed V and J ends, which lost 0 bases and 6 bases, there was a span of 10 bases. The germline gives CDR1 SGDLS, CDR2 YYNGEE. The CDR3 sequence: CASSVGGGLEQYF. For the CDR3, the DNA is TGTGCCAGCAGCGTAGGGGGGGGGCTCGAGCAGTACTTC.

This clonotype was detected ten times or more. The V call is TRBV9, the J call TRBJ2-3; D could derive from TRBD1 or TRBD2 (5 bases each). Germline V gene sequence: CDR1 SGDLS, CDR2 YYNGEE. CDR3 length equals 13 residues. The V end was cut by 0 bases, the J end by 6 bases, with 8 bases between. CDR3 amino acids: CASSVGGKDTQYF. Here the CDR3 DNA reads TGTGCCAGCAGCGTAGGGGGGAAGGATACGCAGTATTTT.

This clonotype appeared many times. The rearrangement links TRBV9 to TRBJ2-3; 7 positions match TRBD1. The V gene end was trimmed by 3 bases and the J gene end by 1 base; junction bases not matched to a gene: 8. In germline, CDR1 is SGDLS, CDR2 YYNGEE. This CDR3 is built from 16 residues. CDR3 protein: CASSAERGQRTDTQYF. CDR3 sequence (DNA): TGTGCCAGCAGCGCCGAACGGGGACAGCGCACAGATACGCAGTATTTT.

This clonotype was picked up many times. This sequence joins TRBV9 and TRBJ2-1; 7 bases map to TRBD2. Per the germline V gene, CDR1 is SGDLS and CDR2 is YYNGEE. V was pared by 2 bases and J by 8 bases, with 10 bases of the junction left unmatched. The CDR3 is 15 amino acids. The CDR3 loop is CASSVRAGESDEQFF. As DNA, the CDR3 is TGTGCCAGCAGCGTCCGCGCGGGGGAGAGCGATGAGCAGTTCTTC.

This clonotype was counted many times. The rearrangement joins TRBV9 to TRBJ2-7; D tentatively fits TRBD1 or TRBD2 (5 bases each). This CDR3 has 14 amino acids. Germline CDR1 is SGDLS and CDR2 is YYNGEE. V was clipped by 0 bases and J by 2 bases, with 9 bases between them. The CDR3 loop is CASSVEQGPYEQYF. CDR3 sequence (DNA): TGTGCCAGCAGCGTAGAGCAGGGACCCTACGAGCAGTACTTC. The whole variable domain, filled in from reference TRBV9 and TRBJ2-7, reads DSGVTQTPKHLITATGQRVTLRCSPRSGDLSVYWYQQSLDQGLQFLIQYYNGEERAKGNILERFSAQQFPDLHSELNLSSLELGDSALYFCASSVEQGPYEQYFGPGTRLTVT.

Many counts were recorded for this clonotype. The rearrangement joins TRBV9 to TRBJ2-3; D might be TRBD2 (6 bases). CDR1 and CDR2 from the germline V gene are SGDLS and YYNGEE. Trimming left V 3 bases short and J 4 bases short, with 21 bases between. CDR3 length: 17 amino acids. This CDR3 reads CASSGDDGAGRADTQYF. The CDR3 DNA reads as TGTGCCAGCAGCGGAGACGATGGGGCGGGACGGGCAGATACGCAGTATTTT.

The table lists this clonotype with many counts. The J gene is TRBJ1-6, the V gene TRBV9; possible D gene TRBD1, 5 bases. The CDR3 loop spans 14 amino acids. In germline, CDR1 is SGDLS, CDR2 YYNGEE. Trimming removed 0 bases from V and 10 bases from J, with 11 bases in between. This chain's CDR3 is CASSVGGSSSPLHF. CDR3 DNA: TGTGCCAGCAGCGTAGGGGGGAGTTCATCACCCCTCCACTTT. Full variable domain (rest looked up from reference TRBV9 and TRBJ1-6): DSGVTQTPKHLITATGQRVTLRCSPRSGDLSVYWYQQSLDQGLQFLIQYYNGEERAKGNILERFSAQQFPDLHSELNLSSLELGDSALYFCASSVGGSSSPLHFGNGTRLTVT.

This clonotype was seen at least ten times. The rearrangement links TRBV9 to TRBJ2-2, with 10 bases identical to TRBD2. Per germline, CDR1 SGDLS and CDR2 YYNGEE. V was pared by 0 bases and J by 5 bases, with 4 bases of the junction left unmatched. CDR3 length: 16 residues. CDR3 bases: TGTGCCAGCAGCGTAGACCTGGGACTAGCGACCGGGGAGCTGTTTTTT. Encoded protein: CASSVDLGLATGELFF.

The sample holds a few counts of this clonotype. This chain links TRBV9 with TRBJ2-2; possibly TRBD2 for D (6 bases). The CDR3 contains 15 residues. V was trimmed by 5 bases and J by 1 base, leaving 12 bases between them. From germline, CDR1 is SGDLS and CDR2 YYNGEE. In nucleotides, the CDR3 is TGTGCCAGCAGGGAGACTAGTGAGAACACCGGGGAGCTGTTTTTT. Amino acid sequence: CASRETSENTGELFF.